The clone carrying this T cell receptor (beta chain) was detected once. These data are taken from a study of OX40 agonist ivuxolimab in advanced cancers. Study at large: Checkpoint inhibitors had been given previously to roughly 40% of patients.

V gave up 4 bases and J gave up 6 bases; unmatched junction bases: 9. Per the germline V gene, CDR1 is SGHDN and CDR2 is FVKESK. The CDR3 is 14 amino acids. Measured with immunoSEQ multiplex PCR; TCRdb has only the in-frame clones, and not every one. Among more than 50,000 clones listed, roughly 85% were seen once. The TCR comes from an adult with an advanced solid tumor such as melanoma, head and neck, liver or kidney cancer. The chain links TRBV14 to TRBJ2-7; 7 bases are a match to TRBD1. Specimen: CD4+ or CD8+ T cells sorted from blood, collected in a trial of the OX40 agonist ivuxolimab. The CDR3 bases are TGTGCCAGCAGCCGTAGACAGGGCGAGGCCGAGCAGTACTTC. It encodes CASSRRQGEAEQYF.